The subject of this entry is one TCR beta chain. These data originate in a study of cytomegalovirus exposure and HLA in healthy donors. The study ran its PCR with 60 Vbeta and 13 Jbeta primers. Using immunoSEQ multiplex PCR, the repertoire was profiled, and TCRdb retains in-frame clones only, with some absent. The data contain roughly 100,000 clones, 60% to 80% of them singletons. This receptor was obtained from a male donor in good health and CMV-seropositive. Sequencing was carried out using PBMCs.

CDR3 nucleotides: TGTGCCAGCAGCAAGGACAGGGTACGGGAGCCCCAGCATTTT. Translating gives CASSKDRVREPQHF. This chain joins TRBV5-6 and TRBJ1-5; 8 positions match TRBD1. This CDR3 spans 14 amino acids. Germline assignment: CDR1 SGHDT and CDR2 YYEEEE. Trimming removed 4 bases from V and 8 bases from J; junction bases left unmatched: 8. Variable domain in full (rest from reference TRBV5-6 and TRBJ1-5): DAGVTQSPTHLIKTRGQQVTLRCSPKSGHDTVSWYQQALGQGPQFIFQYYEEEERQRGNFPDRFSGHQFPNYSSELNVNALLLGDSALYLCASSKDRVREPQHFGDGTRLSIL.